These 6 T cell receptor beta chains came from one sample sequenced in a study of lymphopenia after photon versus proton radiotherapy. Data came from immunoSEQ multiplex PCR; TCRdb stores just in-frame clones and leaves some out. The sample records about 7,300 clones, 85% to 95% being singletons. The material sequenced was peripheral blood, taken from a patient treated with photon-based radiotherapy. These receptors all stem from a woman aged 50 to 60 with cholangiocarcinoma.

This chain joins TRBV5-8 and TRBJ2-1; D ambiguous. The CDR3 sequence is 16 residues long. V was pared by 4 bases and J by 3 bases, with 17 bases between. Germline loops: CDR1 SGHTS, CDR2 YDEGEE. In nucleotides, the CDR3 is TGTGCCAGCAGCGTGGCGTGGGCTACTAACTACAATGAGCAGTTCTTC. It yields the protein CASSVAWATNYNEQFF.

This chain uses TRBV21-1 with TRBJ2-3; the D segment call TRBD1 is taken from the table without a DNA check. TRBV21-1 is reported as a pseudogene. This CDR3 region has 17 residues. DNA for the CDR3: TGTGCCAGCAGCAAAGTGTGCAGAGACAGTGATGCAGATACGCAGTATTTT. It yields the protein CASSKVCRDSDADTQYF.

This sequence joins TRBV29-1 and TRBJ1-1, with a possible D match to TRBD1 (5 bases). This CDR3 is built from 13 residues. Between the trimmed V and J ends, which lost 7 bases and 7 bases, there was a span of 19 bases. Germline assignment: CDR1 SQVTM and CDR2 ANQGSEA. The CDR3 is CSGGGTPFFEAFF. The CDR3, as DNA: TGCAGCGGAGGAGGGACTCCTTTTTTTGAAGCTTTCTTT. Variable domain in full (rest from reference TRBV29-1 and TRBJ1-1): SAVISQKPSRDICQRGTSLTIQCQVDSQVTMMFWYRQQPGQSLTLIATANQGSEATYESGFVIDKFPISRPNLTFSTLTVSNMSPEDSSIYLCSGGGTPFFEAFFGQGTRLTVV.

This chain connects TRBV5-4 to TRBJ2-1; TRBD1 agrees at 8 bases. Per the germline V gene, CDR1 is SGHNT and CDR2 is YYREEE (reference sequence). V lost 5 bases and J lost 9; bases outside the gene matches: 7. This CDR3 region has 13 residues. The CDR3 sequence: CASRPDRVGEQFF. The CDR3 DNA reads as TGTGCCAGCAGACCGGACAGGGTCGGTGAGCAGTTCTTC.

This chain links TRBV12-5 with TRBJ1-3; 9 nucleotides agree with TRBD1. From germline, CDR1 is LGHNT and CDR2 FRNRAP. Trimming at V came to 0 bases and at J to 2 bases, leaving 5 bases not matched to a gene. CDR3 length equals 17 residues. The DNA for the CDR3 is TGTGCTAGTGGTTTGGTACTTAACAGGGGGCCTGGAAACACCATATATTTT. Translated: CASGLVLNRGPGNTIYF.

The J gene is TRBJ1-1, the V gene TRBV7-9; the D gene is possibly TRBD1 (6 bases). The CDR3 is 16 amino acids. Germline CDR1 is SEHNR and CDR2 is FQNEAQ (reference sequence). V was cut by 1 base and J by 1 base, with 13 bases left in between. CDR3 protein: CASSLGAGEGNTEAFF. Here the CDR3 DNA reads TGTGCCAGCAGCTTAGGGGCAGGGGAGGGGAACACTGAAGCTTTCTTT. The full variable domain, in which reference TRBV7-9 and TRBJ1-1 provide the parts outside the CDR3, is DTGVSQNPRHKITKRGQNVTFRCDPISEHNRLYWYRQTLGQGPEFLTYFQNEAQLEKSRLLSDRFSAERPKGSFSTLEIQRTEQGDSAMYLCASSLGAGEGNTEAFFGQGTRLTVV.